The source of this TCR beta chain is a study of blood T cell repertoires in COVID-19. This clone was counted a single time. Libraries were prepared by immunoSEQ multiplex PCR; TCRdb keeps only in-frame clonotypes and omits some of them. The sample lists 150,000 to 200,000 clones, more than 75% seen once, with around 8.1% in the top ten. In germline, CDR1 is SGHTA, CDR2 FQGNSA. With V trimmed by 5 bases and J by 5 bases, 9 bases remained unmatched. This CDR3 region has 14 residues. This sequence joins TRBV7-2 and TRBJ2-7; 7 bases agree with TRBD1. The sample comprised peripheral blood. The TCR was taken from a woman aged 45-59 years with active or convalescent COVID-19. The CDR3: CASSKRQGADEQYF. The CDR3 nucleotides read TGTGCCAGCAGCAAGCGACAGGGAGCCGACGAGCAGTACTTC.